The 9 T cell receptor beta chains presented below share a single source sample, sequenced in a study of blood T cell repertoires in COVID-19. Only in-frame clones appear in the TCRdb table, and some are missing; sequencing was by immunoSEQ multiplex PCR. The table includes hundreds of thousands of clones, about 87% detected once. Sequencing used peripheral blood. These receptors all come from a woman in her thirties or forties who had recovered from COVID-19.

The rearrangement uses TRBV10-3 and TRBJ2-5; D remains unclear. Per germline, CDR1 ENHRY and CDR2 SYGVKD. The CDR3 spans 13 residues. V gave up 2 bases and J gave up 1 base, with 5 bases separating them. For the CDR3, the DNA is TGTGCCATCAGTGAGGTCGGCCAAGAGACCCAGTACTTC. This translates into CAISEVGQETQYF.

The chain uses TRBV5-6 and TRBJ2-7; weak D call: TRBD2 (5 bases). This CDR3 region has 15 residues. Germline V lookup: CDR1 SGHDT, CDR2 YYEEEE. V was clipped by 0 bases and J by 1 base, with 11 bases between them. Here the CDR3 DNA reads TGTGCCAGCAGCTTGGGGCCTCGGGGTTCCTACGAGCAGTACTTC. Translating gives CASSLGPRGSYEQYF.

The rearrangement uses TRBV18 and TRBJ2-1; D not resolved. V was cut by 1 base and J by 10 bases, with 11 bases left in between. Per germline, CDR1 KGHSH and CDR2 LQKENI. The CDR3 consists of 13 residues. In DNA form, the CDR3 reads TGTGCCAGCTCACCACTAACAGTCGACGAGCAGTTCTTC. Encoded protein: CASSPLTVDEQFF.

For the CDR3, the DNA is TGCGCCAGCAGCTTGATGTATACAGGGGCGTTGCGGGACACTGAAGCTTTCTTT. This translates into CASSLMYTGALRDTEAFF. J is TRBJ1-1 and V is TRBV5-1; 7 nucleotides match TRBD1. The V gene's germline CDR1 is SGHRS and CDR2 YFSETQ. V was clipped by 1 base and J by 3 bases; unmatched bases: 15. The CDR3 is 18 amino acids.

The rearrangement joins TRBV10-3 to TRBJ1-6; 9 bases map to TRBD1. V lost 6 bases, J lost 5 bases, and 2 bases stayed unmatched. The CDR3 covers 14 residues. Per germline, CDR1 ENHRY and CDR2 SYGVKD. The CDR3 sequence is CAIRRQGDNSPLHF. The CDR3 DNA sequence: TGTGCCATCAGGAGACAGGGGGATAATTCACCCCTCCACTTT.

The table lists this clone with a few counts. Its ends do not fully match the called genes, so a read error is possible. The genes are TRBV7-7 and TRBJ1-2; possible D gene TRBD1, 6 bases. CDR3 size: 13 residues. Germline lookup yields CDR1 SSHAT and CDR2 FNYEAQ (reference sequence). The CDR3 DNA reads as TGTGCTAGCAGCTTGTCTCGGGACACCCGCTACACCTTC. Translation gives CASSLSRDTRYTF.

The CDR3 here is CASSPGMDTGELFF. The CDR3 region has the DNA TGTGCCAGCAGTCCGGGGATGGACACCGGGGAGCTGTTTTTT. The chain combines TRBV6-5 with TRBJ2-2; tentative D call: TRBD2 (5 bases). The CDR3 is 14 amino acids. V lost 5 bases, J lost 3 bases, and 10 bases lay in between. Germline V lookup: CDR1 MNHEY, CDR2 SVGAGI.

This rearrangement joins TRBV27 to TRBJ2-1, with a tentative D call TRBD1 (6 bases). Germline V CDR1 and CDR2: MNHEY, SMNVEV (reference sequence). V lost 5 bases to trimming and J lost 5 bases, with 13 bases between them. The CDR3 has 14 amino acids. The CDR3 DNA sequence: TGTGCCAGCAGTCCAAGGGACACTAACAATGAGCAGTTCTTC. Residues: CASSPRDTNNEQFF.

The rearrangement links TRBV27 to TRBJ2-1; perhaps TRBD2 as D (5 bases). The CDR3 sequence is 15 residues long. Deletions cut 6 bases from V and 5 bases from J, with 17 bases between. Germline V gene sequence: CDR1 MNHEY, CDR2 SMNVEV (reference sequence). The DNA for the CDR3 is TGTGCCAGCAGCTCCCGGGGTGGATTTAACAATGAGCAGTTCTTC. This codes for CASSSRGGFNNEQFF.